A selection of T cell receptor beta chains follows, all from one sample in a study of T cells in Graves' hyperthyroidism and ophthalmopathy. In TCRdb, the multiplex PCR reads were re-called with MiXCR into one record per CDR3 protein. The table lists nearly 110,000 distinct CDR3 sequences, about 16% of them singletons. Sequenced material: blood. These receptors all stem from a woman aged 45-65 years with Graves' hyperthyroidism. Each CDR3 is given with its conserved first and last residue. D genes are given only for firm matches. The size field is filled for only some rows; it gives once, few, many or a size class.

J | size | D | V | DNA | CDR3
TRBJ1-3 | many | TRBD1 | TRBV28 | TGTGCCAGCAGTTACGGGACAGGGTTTCCTGGAAACACCATATATTTT | CASSYGTGFPGNTIYF
TRBJ1-4 | few | - | TRBV14 | TGTGCCAGCAGCCAAGGCGCTCGAAGGGCTAATGAAAAACTGTTTTTT | CASSQGARRANEKLFF
TRBJ2-7 | many | TRBD1 | TRBV2 | TGTGCCAGCAGTCGAGGACAGGGGCCCTACGAGCAGTACTTC | CASSRGQGPYEQYF
TRBJ2-3 | few | TRBD2 | TRBV19 | TGTGCCAGTAGTATAGCCGGACCCGGGACTAGCGGGAGGAAGGCAGATACGCAGTATTTT | CASSIAGPGTSGRKADTQYF
TRBJ2-4 | - | TRBD2 | TRBV29-1 | TGCAGCGTTGAACGACTAGCGGGAGGTCCCCTAAAAAACATTCAGTACTTC | CSVERLAGGPLKNIQYF
TRBJ2-1 | many | TRBD2 | TRBV19 | TGTGCCAGTAGTACACGGGAGGGACTAGCGGGACGAATGACCTCCTACAATGAGCAGTTCTTC | CASSTREGLAGRMTSYNEQFF
TRBJ2-5 | many | - | TRBV20-1 | TGCAGTGCTTCAACCTGGACGCCTCAAGAGACCCAGTACTTC | CSASTWTPQETQYF
TRBJ2-2 | - | - | TRBV18 | TGTGCCAGCTCATTGGGCCGAGATATCTTCACCGGGGAGCTGTTTTTT | CASSLGRDIFTGELFF
TRBJ2-2 | many | - | TRBV7-9 | TGTGCCAGCAGCTCAACCGAGTACCACCCGAACACCGGGGAGCTGTTTTTT | CASSSTEYHPNTGELFF
TRBJ1-1 | many | TRBD1 | TRBV20-1 | TGCAGGGCACAACAGGGGGCCGTTGACACTGAAGCTTTCTTT | CRAQQGAVDTEAFF
TRBJ2-1 | many | - | TRBV30 | TGTGCCTGGAGTCCAGAGAACAATGAGCAGTTCTTC | CAWSPENNEQFF
TRBJ1-2 | many | TRBD1 | TRBV11-2 | TGTGCCAGCAGCTGGGACAGGACGGATGGCTACACCTTC | CASSWDRTDGYTF
TRBJ1-1 | many | - | TRBV18 | TGTGCCAGCTCAAGGACCGCTGAAGCTTTCTTT | CASSRTAEAFF
TRBJ2-5 | - | TRBD1 | TRBV7-2 | TGTGCCAGCAGCCCCGGGGACAGGGGGCGGGAGACCCAGTACTTC | CASSPGDRGRETQYF
TRBJ2-7 | many | - | TRBV7-9 | TGTGCTAGCAGCACTAGCTTCGCGGATGGCTCCTACGAGCAGTACTTC | CASSTSFADGSYEQYF
TRBJ1-2 | few | TRBD1 | TRBV20-1 | TGCAGTGCTCGGACAGGGAGCTACTATGGCTACACCTTC | CSARTGSYYGYTF
TRBJ1-5 | many | - | TRBV30 | TGTGCCTGGAGTTGGCCCTTTAGCAATCAGCCCCAGCATTTT | CAWSWPFSNQPQHF
TRBJ2-6 | many | TRBD1 | TRBV20-1 | TGCAGTGCTGTTCCGGGACAGGAGATTGGAGGGGCCAACGTCCTGACTTTC | CSAVPGQEIGGANVLTF
TRBJ2-2 | few | TRBD2 | TRBV18 | TGTGCCAGCTCACCACCTCGACTAGCGGGAGGTCCGGCGCTGTTTTTT | CASSPPRLAGGPALFF
TRBJ1-2 | many | - | TRBV3-1 | TGTGCCAGCAGCCACGACCGAACTTCATATGGCTACACCTTC | CASSHDRTSYGYTF
TRBJ1-1 | - | - | TRBV3-1 | TGTGCCAGCAGCCGCCAACATGGGAACACTGAAGCTTTCTTT | CASSRQHGNTEAFF
TRBJ2-5 | many | TRBD2 | TRBV6-5 | TGTGCCAGCAGTTACTCGAGGCCAGCGGGAGGAGGAGAGACCCAGTACTTC | CASSYSRPAGGGETQYF
TRBJ2-3 | many | - | TRBV30 | TGTGCCTGGAGTGGCCGTTTGGGCCGGACAGATACGCAGTATTTT | CAWSGRLGRTDTQYF
TRBJ2-2 | - | - | TRBV7-2 | TGTGCCAGCAGCTTAATGGGGGCGCAGTACGGGGAGCTGTTTTTT | CASSLMGAQYGELFF
TRBJ1-2 | many | TRBD1 | TRBV12-3/TRBV12-4 | TGTGCCAGCAGTCCACTCCGGACAGGGACCTATGGCTACACCTTC | CASSPLRTGTYGYTF
TRBJ1-1 | many | - | TRBV5-1 | TGCGCCAGCAAGTCTGGAGAAGGGAACACTGAAGCTTTCTTT | CASKSGEGNTEAFF
TRBJ2-7 | many | - | TRBV5-1 | TGCGCCAGCAGCAGTACAGGAGAGCTTTACGAGCAGTACTTC | CASSSTGELYEQYF
TRBJ2-3 | many | TRBD2 | TRBV7-8 | TGCGCCAGCAGCCCCCGGGCGGCTAGCGGGTATACGCAGTATTTT | CASSPRAASGYTQYF
TRBJ1-5 | many | TRBD1 | TRBV20-1 | TGCAGTGCTATCCCCGGACAGGCCGTCAATCAGCCCCAGCATTTT | CSAIPGQAVNQPQHF
TRBJ2-7 | - | TRBD1 | TRBV3-1 | TGTGCCAGCAGCCGAGACAGGGGGCGCGACGAGCAGTACTTC | CASSRDRGRDEQYF
TRBJ2-7 | many | TRBD1 | TRBV27 | TGTGCCAGCAGTTCCGACCCGAGGGACAGGCTCTCCTACGAGCAGTACTTC | CASSSDPRDRLSYEQYF
TRBJ2-1 | many | TRBD2 | TRBV7-9 | TGTGCCAGCAGCTTAGCGGAGCGGGGGTACAATGAGCAGTTCTTC | CASSLAERGYNEQFF
TRBJ1-2 | - | TRBD1 | TRBV2 | TGTGCCAGCCTAGACAGGGCGGGAGGCTACACCTTC | CASLDRAGGYTF
TRBJ2-2 | many | - | TRBV5-1 | TGCGCCAGCAGCTTGGAAGGGAACACCGGGGAGCTGTTTTTT | CASSLEGNTGELFF
TRBJ1-5 | - | - | TRBV28 | TGTGCCAGCAGTTTGGGCAGGCAGCCCCAGCATTTT | CASSLGRQPQHF
TRBJ1-3 | many | - | TRBV12-3/TRBV12-4 | TGTGCCAGCAGTTTAACAGGGATCTCTGGAAACACCATATATTTT | CASSLTGISGNTIYF
TRBJ2-2 | many | - | TRBV28 | TGTGCCAGCAGGGGGGCTTTGTCGACTATCCGGGAGCTGTTTTTT | CASRGALSTIRELFF
TRBJ2-5 | many | - | TRBV3-1 | TGTGCCAGCAGCCCTTTTGAGGAGACCCAGTACTTC | CASSPFEETQYF
TRBJ1-5 | - | - | TRBV20-1 | TGCAGTGCTCGACCGGGAGGCGATCAGCCCCAGCATTTT | CSARPGGDQPQHF
TRBJ2-2 | few | TRBD2 | TRBV19 | TGTGCCAGTAGTATAGGAGGCGGGAGGAGTACCGGGGAGCTGTTTTTT | CASSIGGGRSTGELFF
TRBJ2-3 | - | TRBD2 | TRBV12-3/TRBV12-4 | TGTGCCAGCAGTTTGGTAGTAGCGGGAAGGGATACGCAGTATTTT | CASSLVVAGRDTQYF
TRBJ2-1 | many | - | TRBV11-2 | TGTGCCAGCAGCTTCGTAGTGGGTGAGCAGTTCTTC | CASSFVVGEQFF
TRBJ1-1 | many | - | TRBV2 | TGTGCCAGCAGGAGGGGGGGCACTGAAGCTTTCTTT | CASRRGGTEAFF
TRBJ2-7 | - | TRBD1 | TRBV6-1 | TGTGCCAGCAGCTCATTAGCGGACAGGGGGTACGAGCAGTACTTC | CASSSLADRGYEQYF
TRBJ1-3 | many | - | TRBV3-1 | TGTGCCAGCAGCCGAAGTTTTGCGTCAGGGGCCTCCTACAAGAGCTCTGGAAACACCATATATTTT | CASSRSFASGASYKSSGNTIYF
TRBJ2-3 | many | TRBD2 | TRBV7-9 | TGTGCCAGCAGCTTAGCTCTAGCGGGAGGCTCCGATACGCAGTATTTT | CASSLALAGGSDTQYF
TRBJ1-5 | many | - | TRBV20-1 | TGCAGTGCCAATTCCCCCGTGGGTAGCAATCAGCCCCAGCATTTT | CSANSPVGSNQPQHF
TRBJ1-1 | - | - | TRBV7-9 | TGTGCCAGCAGCTTCGTGGGGGCAAAGACTGAAGCTTTCTTT | CASSFVGAKTEAFF
TRBJ2-7 | - | TRBD2 | TRBV20-1 | TGCAGTGCCCCCGGGACCGGGACTAGCGCTTACGAGCAGTACTTC | CSAPGTGTSAYEQYF
TRBJ2-1 | - | TRBD2 | TRBV19 | TGTGCCAGTAGTATTATGACTAGCGGTCTCTCCTACAATGAGCAGTTCTTC | CASSIMTSGLSYNEQFF
TRBJ1-1 | medium-sized | - | TRBV20-1 | TGCAGTGCTAGGAGGAGGCCCACTGAAGCTTTCTTT | CSARRRPTEAFF
TRBJ2-3 | medium-sized | TRBD1 | TRBV11-2 | TGTGCCAGCAGGCCGACAGGGGTAGATACGCAGTATTTT | CASRPTGVDTQYF
TRBJ2-3 | many | - | TRBV5-1 | TGCGCCAGCAGCTTGTCTCACTCACAAGATACGCAGTATTTT | CASSLSHSQDTQYF
TRBJ1-5 | once | - | TRBV2 | TGTGCCAGCACAGGTTCCGGGGAGGTCCCCCAGCATTTT | CASTGSGEVPQHF
TRBJ2-1 | many | - | TRBV4-1 | TGCGCCAGCAGCCGTAGGGGATTTGACTCCTACAATGAGCAGTTCTTC | CASSRRGFDSYNEQFF
TRBJ2-1 | - | - | TRBV13 | TGTGCCAGCAGCCCTAGCCTTGGCTCCTACAATGAGCAGTTCTTC | CASSPSLGSYNEQFF
TRBJ2-1 | - | TRBD2 | TRBV11-2 | TGTGCCAGCAGCTCCCAAGGCCTAGCGGGAGCCGGATACAATGAGCAGTTCTTC | CASSSQGLAGAGYNEQFF
TRBJ1-3 | - | - | TRBV7-9 | TGTGCCAGCAGCTTAGGGGCCAGAAACACCATATATTTT | CASSLGARNTIYF